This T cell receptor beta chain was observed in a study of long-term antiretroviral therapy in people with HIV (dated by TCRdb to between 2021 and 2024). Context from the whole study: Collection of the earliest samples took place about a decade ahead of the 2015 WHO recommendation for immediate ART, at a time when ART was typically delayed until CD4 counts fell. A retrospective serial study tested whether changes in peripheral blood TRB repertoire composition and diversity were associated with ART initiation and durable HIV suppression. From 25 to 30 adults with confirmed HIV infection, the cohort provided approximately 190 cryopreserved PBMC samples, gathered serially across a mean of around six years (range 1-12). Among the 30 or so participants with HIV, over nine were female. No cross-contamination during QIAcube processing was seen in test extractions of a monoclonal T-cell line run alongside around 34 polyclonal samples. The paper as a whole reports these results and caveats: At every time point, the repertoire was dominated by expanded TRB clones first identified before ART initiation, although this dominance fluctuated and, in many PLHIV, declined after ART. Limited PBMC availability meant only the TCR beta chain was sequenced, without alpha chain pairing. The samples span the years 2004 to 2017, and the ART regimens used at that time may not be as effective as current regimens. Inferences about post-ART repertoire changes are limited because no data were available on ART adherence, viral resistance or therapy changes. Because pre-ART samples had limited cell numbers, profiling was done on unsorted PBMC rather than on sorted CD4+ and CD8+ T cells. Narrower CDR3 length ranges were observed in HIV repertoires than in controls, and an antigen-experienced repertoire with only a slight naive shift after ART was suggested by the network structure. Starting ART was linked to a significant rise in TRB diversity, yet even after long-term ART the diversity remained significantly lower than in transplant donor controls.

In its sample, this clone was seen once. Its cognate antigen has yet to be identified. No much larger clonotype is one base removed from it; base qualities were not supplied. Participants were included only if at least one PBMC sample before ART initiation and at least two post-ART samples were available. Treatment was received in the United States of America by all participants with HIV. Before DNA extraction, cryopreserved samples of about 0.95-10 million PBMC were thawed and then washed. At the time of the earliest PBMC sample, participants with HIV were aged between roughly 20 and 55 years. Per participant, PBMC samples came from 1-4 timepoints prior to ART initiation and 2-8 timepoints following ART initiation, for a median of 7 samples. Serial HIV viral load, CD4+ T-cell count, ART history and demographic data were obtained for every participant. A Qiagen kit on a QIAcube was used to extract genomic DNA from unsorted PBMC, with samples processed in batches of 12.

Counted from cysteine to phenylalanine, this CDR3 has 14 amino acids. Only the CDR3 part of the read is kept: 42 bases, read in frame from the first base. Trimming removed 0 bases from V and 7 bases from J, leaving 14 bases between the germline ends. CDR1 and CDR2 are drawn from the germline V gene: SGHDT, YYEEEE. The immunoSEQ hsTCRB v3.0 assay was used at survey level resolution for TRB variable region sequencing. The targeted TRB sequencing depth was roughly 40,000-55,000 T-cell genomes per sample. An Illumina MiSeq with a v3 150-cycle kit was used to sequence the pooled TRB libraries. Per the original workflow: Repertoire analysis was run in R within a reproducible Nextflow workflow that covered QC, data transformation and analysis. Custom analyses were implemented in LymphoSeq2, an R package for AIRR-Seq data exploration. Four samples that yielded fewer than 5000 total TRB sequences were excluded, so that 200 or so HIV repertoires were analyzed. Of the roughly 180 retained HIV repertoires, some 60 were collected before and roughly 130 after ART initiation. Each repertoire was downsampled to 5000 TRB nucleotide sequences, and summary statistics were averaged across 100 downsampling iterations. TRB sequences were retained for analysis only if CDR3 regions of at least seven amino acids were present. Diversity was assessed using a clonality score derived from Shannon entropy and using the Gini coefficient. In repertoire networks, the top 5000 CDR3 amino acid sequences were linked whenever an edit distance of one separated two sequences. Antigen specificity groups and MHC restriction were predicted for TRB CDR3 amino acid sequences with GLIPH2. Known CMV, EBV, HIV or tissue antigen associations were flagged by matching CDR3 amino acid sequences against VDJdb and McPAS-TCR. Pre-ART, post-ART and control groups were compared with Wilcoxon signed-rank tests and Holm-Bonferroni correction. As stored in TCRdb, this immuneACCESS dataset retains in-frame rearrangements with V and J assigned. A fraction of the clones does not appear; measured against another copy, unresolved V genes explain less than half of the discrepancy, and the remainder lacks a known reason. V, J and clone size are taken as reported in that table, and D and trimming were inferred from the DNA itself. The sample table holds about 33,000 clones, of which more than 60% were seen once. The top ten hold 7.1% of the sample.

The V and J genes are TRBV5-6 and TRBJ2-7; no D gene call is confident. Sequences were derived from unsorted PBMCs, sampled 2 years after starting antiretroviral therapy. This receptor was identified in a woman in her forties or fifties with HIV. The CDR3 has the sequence CASSLASRPGEQYF. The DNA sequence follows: TGTGCCAGCAGCTTGGCATCCCGGCCCGGGGAGCAGTACTTC.